This T cell receptor beta chain was identified during a study of blood T cell repertoires in COVID-19. Study overall: Researchers got acute and convalescent COVID-19 samples from the United States, Italy and Spain. PBMCs, B-cell-depleted T cells, or T cells provided the cDNA or gDNA that made up the material.

This clone has only one observation. TCRdb's copy holds only in-frame clones and misses some; the assay was immunoSEQ multiplex PCR. The sample shows 200,000 to 250,000 clones, around 86% of them seen only once. The receptor comes from a woman aged 55-69 years who had recovered from COVID-19. Sequencing was carried out using peripheral blood.

CDR3 in DNA: TGTGCCAGCAGCCCTTGGACTAGCGGGGGGCAAGAGACCCAGTACTTC. Protein sequence: CASSPWTSGGQETQYF. The V call is TRBV7-2, the J call TRBJ2-5; TRBD2 aligns across 14 bases. With V trimmed by 5 bases and J by 2 bases, 4 bases remained unmatched. Germline CDR1 and CDR2: SGHTA and FQGNSA. This CDR3 region has 16 residues.